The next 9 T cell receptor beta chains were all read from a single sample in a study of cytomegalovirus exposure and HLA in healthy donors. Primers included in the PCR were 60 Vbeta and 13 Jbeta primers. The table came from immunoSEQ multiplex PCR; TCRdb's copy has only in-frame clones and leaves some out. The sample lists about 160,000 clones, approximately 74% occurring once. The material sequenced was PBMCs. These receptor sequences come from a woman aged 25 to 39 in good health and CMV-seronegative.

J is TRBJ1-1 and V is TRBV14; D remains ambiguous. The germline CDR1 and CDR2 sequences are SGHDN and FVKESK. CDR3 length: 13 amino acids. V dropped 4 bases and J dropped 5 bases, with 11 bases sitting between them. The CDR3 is CASSLSRGTEAFF. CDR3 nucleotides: TGTGCCAGCAGCCTAAGTAGAGGGACTGAAGCTTTCTTT.

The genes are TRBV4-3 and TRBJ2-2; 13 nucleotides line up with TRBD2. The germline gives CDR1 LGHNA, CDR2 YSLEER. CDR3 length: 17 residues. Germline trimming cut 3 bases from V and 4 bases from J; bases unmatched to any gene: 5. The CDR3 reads CASSQLGTSGVTGELFF. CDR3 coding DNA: TGCGCCAGCAGCCAGCTCGGGACTAGCGGGGTCACCGGGGAGCTGTTTTTT.

CDR3 sequence (DNA): TGCGCCAGCAGCGCAGACAGTCCTGTCGTGGGATCACCCCTCCACTTT. As protein: CASSADSPVVGSPLHF. The chain carries TRBV4-1 and TRBJ1-6; tentatively, D is TRBD1 (5 bases). The CDR3 has 16 residues. V dropped 5 bases and J dropped 10 bases, with 21 bases sitting between them. Germline V gene data show CDR1 as MGHRA and CDR2 as YSYEKL.

For the CDR3, the DNA is TGTGCCAGCAGCCAGGGACAGGGGGGCTACGAGCAGTACTTC. As protein: CASSQGQGGYEQYF. The chain recombines TRBV7-2 with TRBJ2-7, with 11 nucleotides matching TRBD1. This CDR3 region has 14 residues. The germline V gene encodes CDR1 SGHTA and CDR2 FQGNSA. Losses at the gene ends were 5 bases for V and 3 bases for J; bases not matched to a gene: 3.

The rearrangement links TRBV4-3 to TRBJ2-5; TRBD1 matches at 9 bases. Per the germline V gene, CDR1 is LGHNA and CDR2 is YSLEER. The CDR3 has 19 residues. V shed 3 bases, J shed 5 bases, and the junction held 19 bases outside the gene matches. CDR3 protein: CASSQAVHVMDRGWETQYF. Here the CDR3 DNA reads TGCGCCAGCAGCCAGGCGGTGCATGTTATGGACAGGGGATGGGAGACCCAGTACTTC.

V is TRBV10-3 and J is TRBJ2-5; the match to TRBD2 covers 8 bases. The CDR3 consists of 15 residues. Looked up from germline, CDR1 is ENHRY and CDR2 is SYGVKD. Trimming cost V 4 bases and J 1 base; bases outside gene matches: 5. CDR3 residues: CAISGLAGTQETQYF. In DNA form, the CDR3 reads TGTGCCATCAGTGGTTTAGCGGGGACCCAAGAGACCCAGTACTTC.

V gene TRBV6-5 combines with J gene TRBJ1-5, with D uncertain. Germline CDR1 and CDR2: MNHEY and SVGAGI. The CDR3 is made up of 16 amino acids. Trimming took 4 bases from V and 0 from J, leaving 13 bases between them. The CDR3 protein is CASSSRGGFSNQPQHF. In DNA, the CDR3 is TGTGCCAGCAGTTCCCGGGGAGGTTTTAGCAATCAGCCCCAGCATTTT.

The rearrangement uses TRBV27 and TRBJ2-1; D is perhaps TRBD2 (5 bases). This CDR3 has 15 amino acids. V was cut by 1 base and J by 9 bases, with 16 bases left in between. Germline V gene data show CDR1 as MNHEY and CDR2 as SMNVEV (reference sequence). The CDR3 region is CASSLLGNSVFEQFF. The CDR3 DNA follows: TGTGCCAGCAGTTTATTGGGGAATAGCGTATTTGAGCAGTTCTTC.

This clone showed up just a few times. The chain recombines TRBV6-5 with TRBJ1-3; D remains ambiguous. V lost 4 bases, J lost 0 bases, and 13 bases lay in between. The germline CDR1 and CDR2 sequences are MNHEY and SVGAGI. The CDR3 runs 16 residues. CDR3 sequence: CASSSIFRGSGNTIYF. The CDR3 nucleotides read TGTGCCAGCAGTTCCATCTTCCGGGGCTCTGGAAACACCATATATTTT.